The rows below give T cell receptor beta chains drawn from one sample of a study of T cells in Graves' hyperthyroidism and ophthalmopathy. TCRdb used MiXCR to reprocess the multiplex PCR reads, holding one entry per CDR3 protein. The sample has about 100,000 distinct CDR3 sequences, about 16% seen once; the top ten hold around 44%. The sequenced material came from blood. The receptors originated from a woman aged 45-60 years with Graves' hyperthyroidism. Both conserved end residues are part of each CDR3. A D gene is named only where the DNA matches it firmly. Expanded clones are given a class, and other clones once, few, many or no size at all.

v_call,j_call,clone_size,d_call,cdr3_nt,cdr3_aa
TRBV29-1,TRBJ1-4,-,-,TGCAGCGTTCTCAGTGAGGGTGAAAAACTGTTTTTT,CSVLSEGEKLFF
TRBV11-2,TRBJ2-5,many,TRBD2,TGTGCCAGCAGCTTAGGTCTAGCGGGAATGTACCAAGAGACCCAGTACTTC,CASSLGLAGMYQETQYF
TRBV28,TRBJ2-5,many,-,TGTGCCAGCAGTTCCTCTCGGGTGGAGAGGAGGGAGACCCAGTACTTC,CASSSSRVERRETQYF
TRBV28,TRBJ1-1,-,-,TGTGCCAGCAGTTTATTAGGCGAGAACACTGAAGCTTTCTTT,CASSLLGENTEAFF
TRBV19,TRBJ2-5,-,-,TGTGCCAGTAGAAAAGCGGTCCAAGAGACCCAGTACTTC,CASRKAVQETQYF
TRBV5-8,TRBJ2-3,-,TRBD2,TGTGCCAGCAGCTTTAGCGGGGGACCCACAGATACGCAGTATTTT,CASSFSGGPTDTQYF
TRBV5-1,TRBJ2-5,-,TRBD1,TGCGCCAGCAGCCTCCGGGACAGAACTCGGGAGACCCAGTACTTC,CASSLRDRTRETQYF
TRBV27,TRBJ2-2,many,-,TGTGCCAGCAGTTTTAGTTATTCGGCCGGGGAGCTGTTTTTT,CASSFSYSAGELFF
TRBV11-1,TRBJ2-7,many,-,TGTGCCAGCAGCCTTGTGGGACTCGATCTCTACGAGCAGTACTTC,CASSLVGLDLYEQYF
TRBV30,TRBJ1-1,many,-,TGTGCCTACTCAGGGGAGAGATGGACTGAAGCTTTCTTT,CAYSGERWTEAFF
TRBV11-2,TRBJ2-2,-,TRBD1,TGTGCCAGCACCCCGAGGAGGTTAGGGGGCCCCGGGGAGCTGTTTTTT,CASTPRRLGGPGELFF
TRBV9,TRBJ2-7,-,-,TGTGCCAGCAGCGATGAGGCGGGTGCAAACAACGAGCAGTACTTC,CASSDEAGANNEQYF
TRBV9,TRBJ2-5,many,-,TGTGCCAGCAGCGTAGATACAGGGTTAGAGACCCAGTACTTC,CASSVDTGLETQYF
TRBV11-3,TRBJ2-1,many,TRBD2,TGTGCCAGCAGCTTAGATCCAGCGGGAGCCTACAATGAGCAGTTCTTC,CASSLDPAGAYNEQFF
TRBV4-1,TRBJ2-7,many,-,TGCGCCAGCTGCCGAGTCCAAGGAACGGAGCAGTACTTC,CASCRVQGTEQYF
TRBV13,TRBJ2-7,many,TRBD1,TGTGCCAGCAGCTTGAACGGACAGGAGGTCTACGAGCAGTACTTC,CASSLNGQEVYEQYF